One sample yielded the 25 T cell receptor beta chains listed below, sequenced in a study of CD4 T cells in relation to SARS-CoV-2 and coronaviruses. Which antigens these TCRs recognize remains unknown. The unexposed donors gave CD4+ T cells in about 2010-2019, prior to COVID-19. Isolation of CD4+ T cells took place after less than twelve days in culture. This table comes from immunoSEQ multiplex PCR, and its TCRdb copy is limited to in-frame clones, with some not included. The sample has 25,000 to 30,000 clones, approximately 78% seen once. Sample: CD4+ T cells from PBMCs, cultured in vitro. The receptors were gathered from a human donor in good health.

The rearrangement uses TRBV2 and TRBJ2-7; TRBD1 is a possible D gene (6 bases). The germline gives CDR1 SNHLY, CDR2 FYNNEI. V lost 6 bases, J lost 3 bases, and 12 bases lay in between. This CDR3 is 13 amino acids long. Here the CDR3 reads CASRRTVNYEQYF. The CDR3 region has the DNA TGTGCCAGCAGACGGACAGTAAACTACGAGCAGTACTTC.

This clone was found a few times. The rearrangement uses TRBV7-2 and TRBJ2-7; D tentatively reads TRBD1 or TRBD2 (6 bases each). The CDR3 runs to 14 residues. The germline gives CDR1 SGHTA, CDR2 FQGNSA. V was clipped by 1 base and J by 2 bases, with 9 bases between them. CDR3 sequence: CASSLGGGPYEQYF. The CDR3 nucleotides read TGTGCCAGCAGCTTAGGAGGGGGGCCCTACGAGCAGTACTTC.

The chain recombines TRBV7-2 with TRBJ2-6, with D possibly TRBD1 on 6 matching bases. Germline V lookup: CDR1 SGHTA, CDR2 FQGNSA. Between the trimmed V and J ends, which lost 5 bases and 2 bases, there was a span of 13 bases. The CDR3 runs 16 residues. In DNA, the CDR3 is TGTGCCAGCAGCCGGGACACCGTAACTGGGGCCAACGTCCTGACTTTC. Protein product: CASSRDTVTGANVLTF.

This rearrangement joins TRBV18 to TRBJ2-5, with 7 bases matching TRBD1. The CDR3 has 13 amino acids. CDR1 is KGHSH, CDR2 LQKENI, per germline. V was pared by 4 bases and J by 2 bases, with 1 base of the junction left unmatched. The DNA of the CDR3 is TGTGCCAGCTCACTACAGGGGCAAGAGACCCAGTACTTC. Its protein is CASSLQGQETQYF. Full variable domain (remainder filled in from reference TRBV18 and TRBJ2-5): NAGVMQNPRHLVRRRGQEARLRCSPMKGHSHVYWYRQLPEEGLKFMVYLQKENIIDESGMPKERFSAEFPKEGPSILRIQQVVRGDSAAYFCASSLQGQETQYFGPGTRLLVL.

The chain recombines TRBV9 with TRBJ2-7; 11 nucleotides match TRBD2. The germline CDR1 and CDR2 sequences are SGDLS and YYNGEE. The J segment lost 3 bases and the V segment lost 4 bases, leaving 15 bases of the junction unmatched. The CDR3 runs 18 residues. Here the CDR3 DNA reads TGTGCCAGCAGCCCCGAGGGGATTAGCGGGAGGGGACGCTACGAGCAGTACTTC. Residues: CASSPEGISGRGRYEQYF.

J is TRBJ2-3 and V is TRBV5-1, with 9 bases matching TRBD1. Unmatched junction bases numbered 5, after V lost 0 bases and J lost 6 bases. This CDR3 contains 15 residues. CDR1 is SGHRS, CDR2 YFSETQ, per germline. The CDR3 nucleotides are TGCGCCAGCAGCTTGGGGACAGGGGTAACGGATACGCAGTATTTT. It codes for CASSLGTGVTDTQYF.

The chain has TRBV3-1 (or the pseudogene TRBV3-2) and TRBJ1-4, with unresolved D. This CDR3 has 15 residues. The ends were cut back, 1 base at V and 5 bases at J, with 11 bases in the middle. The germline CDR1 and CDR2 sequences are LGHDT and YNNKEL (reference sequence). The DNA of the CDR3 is TGTGCCAGCAGCCAAGCATCCAGGAAGAATGAAAAACTGTTTTTT. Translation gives CASSQASRKNEKLFF.

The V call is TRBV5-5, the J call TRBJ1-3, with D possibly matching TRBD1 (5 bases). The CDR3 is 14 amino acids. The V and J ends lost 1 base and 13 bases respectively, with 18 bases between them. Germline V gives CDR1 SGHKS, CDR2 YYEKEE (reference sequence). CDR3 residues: CASSLSGAQPSIYF. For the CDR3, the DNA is TGTGCCAGCAGCTTGAGTGGGGCACAACCATCGATATATTTT.

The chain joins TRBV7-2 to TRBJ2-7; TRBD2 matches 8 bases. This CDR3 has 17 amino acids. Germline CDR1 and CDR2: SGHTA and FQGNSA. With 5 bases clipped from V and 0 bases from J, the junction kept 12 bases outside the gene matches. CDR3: CASSPGMAGGSSYEQYF. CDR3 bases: TGTGCCAGCAGCCCGGGCATGGCGGGAGGCTCCTCCTACGAGCAGTACTTC.

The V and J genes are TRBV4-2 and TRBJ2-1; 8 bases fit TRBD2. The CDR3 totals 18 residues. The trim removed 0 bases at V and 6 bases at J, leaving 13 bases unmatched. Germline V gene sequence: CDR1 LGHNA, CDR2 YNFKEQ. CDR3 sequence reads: CASSQDLFRGGRLNEQFF. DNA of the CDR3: TGTGCCAGCAGCCAAGATCTTTTCCGGGGCGGGAGGCTCAATGAGCAGTTCTTC.

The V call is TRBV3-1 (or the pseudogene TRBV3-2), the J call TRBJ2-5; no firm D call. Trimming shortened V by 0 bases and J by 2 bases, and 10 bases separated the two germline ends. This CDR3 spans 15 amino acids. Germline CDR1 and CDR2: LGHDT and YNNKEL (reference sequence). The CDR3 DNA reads TGTGCCAGCAGCCAAGATCTGGCTACTCAAGAGACCCAGTACTTC. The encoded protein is CASSQDLATQETQYF.

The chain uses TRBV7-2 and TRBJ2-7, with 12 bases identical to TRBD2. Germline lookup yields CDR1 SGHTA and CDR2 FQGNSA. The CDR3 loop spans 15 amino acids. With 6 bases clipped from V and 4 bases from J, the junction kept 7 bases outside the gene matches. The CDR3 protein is CASSTTSGSQYEQYF. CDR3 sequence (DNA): TGTGCCAGCAGTACGACTAGCGGGAGTCAATACGAGCAGTACTTC.

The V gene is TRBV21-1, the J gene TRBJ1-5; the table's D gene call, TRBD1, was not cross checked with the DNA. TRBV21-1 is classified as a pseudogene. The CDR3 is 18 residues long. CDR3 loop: CASSKPAPPGQSNQPQHF. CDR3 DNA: TGTGCCAGCAGCAAACCCGCCCCCCCGGGACAAAGCAATCAGCCCCAGCATTTT.

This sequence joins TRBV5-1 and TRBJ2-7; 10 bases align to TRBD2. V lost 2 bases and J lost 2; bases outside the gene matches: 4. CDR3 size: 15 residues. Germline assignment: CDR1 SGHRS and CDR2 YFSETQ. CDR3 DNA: TGCGCCAGCAGCTTCTCCGGGACTAGCGCCTACGAGCAGTACTTC. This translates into CASSFSGTSAYEQYF.

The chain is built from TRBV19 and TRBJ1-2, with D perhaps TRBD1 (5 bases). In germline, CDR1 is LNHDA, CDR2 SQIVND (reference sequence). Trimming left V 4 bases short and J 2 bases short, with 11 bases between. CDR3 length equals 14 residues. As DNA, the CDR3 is TGTGCCAGTAGTACCTCACCAGGGAACTATGGCTACACCTTC. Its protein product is CASSTSPGNYGYTF.

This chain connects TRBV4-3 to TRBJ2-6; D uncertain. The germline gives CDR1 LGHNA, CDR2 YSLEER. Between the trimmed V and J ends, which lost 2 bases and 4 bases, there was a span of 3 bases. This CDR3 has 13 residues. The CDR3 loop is CASSQPGANVLTF. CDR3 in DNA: TGCGCCAGCAGCCAACCCGGGGCCAACGTCCTGACTTTC.

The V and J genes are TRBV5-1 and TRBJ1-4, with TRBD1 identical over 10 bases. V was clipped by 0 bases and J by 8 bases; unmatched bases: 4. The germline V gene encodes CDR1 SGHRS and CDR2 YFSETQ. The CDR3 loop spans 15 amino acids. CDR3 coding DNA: TGCGCCAGCAGCTTGGCGCCGGGACAGGGGGAAAAACTGTTTTTT. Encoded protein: CASSLAPGQGEKLFF.

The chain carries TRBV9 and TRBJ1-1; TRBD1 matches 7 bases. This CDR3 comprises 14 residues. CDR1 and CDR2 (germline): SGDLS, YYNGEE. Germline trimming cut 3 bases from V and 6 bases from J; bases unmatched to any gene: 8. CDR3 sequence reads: CASSAQDRLSEAFF. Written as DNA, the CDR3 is TGTGCCAGCAGCGCCCAGGACAGGCTATCTGAAGCTTTCTTT.

The CDR3 sequence is CASSQGDRGYTF. CDR3 nucleotide sequence: TGTGCCAGCAGCCAGGGTGACAGAGGCTACACCTTC. This chain links TRBV14 with TRBJ1-2; D perhaps matches TRBD1 (5 bases). CDR1 is SGHDN, CDR2 FVKESK, per germline. Trimming cost V 3 bases and J 8 bases, with 10 bases left between them. The CDR3 contains 12 residues. Full variable domain (missing parts from reference TRBV14 and TRBJ1-2): EAGVTQFPSHSVIEKGQTVTLRCDPISGHDNLYWYRRVMGKEIKFLLHFVKESKQDESGMPNNRFLAERTGGTYSTLKVQPAELEDSGVYFCASSQGDRGYTFGSGTRLTVV.

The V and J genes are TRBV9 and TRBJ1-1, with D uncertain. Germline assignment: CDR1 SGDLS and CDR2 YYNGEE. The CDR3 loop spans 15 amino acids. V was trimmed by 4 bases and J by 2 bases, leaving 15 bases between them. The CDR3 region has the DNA TGTGCCAGCAGCCCCTCCCTGACGGGAAACACTGAAGCTTTCTTT. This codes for CASSPSLTGNTEAFF.

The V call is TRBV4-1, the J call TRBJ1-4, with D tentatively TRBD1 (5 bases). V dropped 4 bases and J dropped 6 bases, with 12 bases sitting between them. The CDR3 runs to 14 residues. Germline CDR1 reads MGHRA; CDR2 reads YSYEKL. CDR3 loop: CASSLMGTDEKLFF. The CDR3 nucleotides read TGCGCCAGCAGCCTAATGGGGACGGATGAAAAACTGTTTTTT.

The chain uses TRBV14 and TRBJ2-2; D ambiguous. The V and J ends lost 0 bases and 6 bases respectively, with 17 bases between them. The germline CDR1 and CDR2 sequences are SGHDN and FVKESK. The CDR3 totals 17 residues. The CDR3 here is CASSQDRIKVGPGELFF. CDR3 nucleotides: TGTGCCAGCAGCCAAGACCGGATCAAGGTAGGGCCCGGGGAGCTGTTTTTT. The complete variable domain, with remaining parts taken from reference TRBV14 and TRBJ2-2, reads EAGVTQFPSHSVIEKGQTVTLRCDPISGHDNLYWYRRVMGKEIKFLLHFVKESKQDESGMPNNRFLAERTGGTYSTLKVQPAELEDSGVYFCASSQDRIKVGPGELFFGEGSRLTVL.

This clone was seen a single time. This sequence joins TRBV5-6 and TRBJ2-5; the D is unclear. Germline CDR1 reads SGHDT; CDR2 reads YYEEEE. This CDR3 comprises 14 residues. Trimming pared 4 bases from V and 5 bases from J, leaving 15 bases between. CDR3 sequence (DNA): TGTGCCAGCAGCCGATTTGAGGTTCGGGAGACCCAGTACTTC. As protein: CASSRFEVRETQYF.

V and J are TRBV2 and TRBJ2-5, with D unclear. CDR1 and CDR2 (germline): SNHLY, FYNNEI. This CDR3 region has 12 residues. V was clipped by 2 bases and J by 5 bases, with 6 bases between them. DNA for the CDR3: TGTGCCAGCAGTGAAAATCGGGAGACCCAGTACTTC. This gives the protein CASSENRETQYF. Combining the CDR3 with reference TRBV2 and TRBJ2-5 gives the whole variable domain EPEVTQTPSHQVTQMGQEVILRCVPISNHLYFYWYRQILGQKVEFLVSFYNNEISEKSEIFDDQFSVERPDGSNFTLKIRSTKLEDSAMYFCASSENRETQYFGPGTRLLVL.

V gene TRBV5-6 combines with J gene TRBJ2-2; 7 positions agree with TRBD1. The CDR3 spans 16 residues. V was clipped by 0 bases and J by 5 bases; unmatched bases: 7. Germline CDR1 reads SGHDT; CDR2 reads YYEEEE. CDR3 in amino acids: CASSLVGQLWTGELFF. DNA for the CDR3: TGTGCCAGCAGCTTGGTGGGACAGTTGTGGACCGGGGAGCTGTTTTTT.